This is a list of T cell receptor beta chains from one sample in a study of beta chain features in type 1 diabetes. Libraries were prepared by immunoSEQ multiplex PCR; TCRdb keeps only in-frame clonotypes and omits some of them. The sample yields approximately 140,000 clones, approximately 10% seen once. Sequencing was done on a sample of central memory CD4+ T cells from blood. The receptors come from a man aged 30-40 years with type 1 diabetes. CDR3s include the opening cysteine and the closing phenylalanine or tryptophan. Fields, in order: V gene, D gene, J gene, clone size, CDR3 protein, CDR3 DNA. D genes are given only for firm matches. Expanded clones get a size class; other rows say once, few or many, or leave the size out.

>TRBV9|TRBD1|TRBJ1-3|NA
CASSAPGQELGTIYF
TGTGCCAGCAGCGCGCCGGGACAGGAATTAGGCACCATATATTTT
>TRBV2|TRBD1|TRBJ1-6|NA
CASRDRSSYNSPLHF
TGTGCCAGCAGGGACAGGAGCTCCTATAATTCACCCCTCCACTTT
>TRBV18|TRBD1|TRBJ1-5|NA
CASSPPGARGDQPQHF
TGTGCCAGCTCACCACCCGGGGCCAGGGGGGATCAGCCCCAGCATTTT
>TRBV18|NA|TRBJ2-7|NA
CASSPRQAYEQYF
TGTGCCAGCTCACCACGGCAGGCCTACGAGCAGTACTTC
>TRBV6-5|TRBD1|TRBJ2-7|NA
CASSRDRAYEQYF
TGTGCCAGCAGCCGGGACAGGGCCTACGAGCAGTACTTC
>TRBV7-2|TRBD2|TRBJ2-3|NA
CASSLAQRGGTDTQYF
TGTGCCAGCAGCTTAGCCCAGCGGGGGGGCACAGATACGCAGTATTTT
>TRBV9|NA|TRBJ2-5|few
CASSAGLSKEETQYF
TGTGCCAGCAGCGCAGGACTGTCAAAAGAAGAGACCCAGTACTTC
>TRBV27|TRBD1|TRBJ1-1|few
CASRRQGWAFF
TGTGCCAGCAGAAGACAGGGTTGGGCTTTCTTT
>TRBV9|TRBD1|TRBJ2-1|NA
CASSVTGAGSYNEQFF
TGTGCCAGCAGCGTTACAGGGGCCGGCTCCTACAATGAGCAGTTCTTC
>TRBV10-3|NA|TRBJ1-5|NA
CAISESLYQPQHF
TGTGCCATCAGTGAATCACTTTATCAGCCCCAGCATTTT
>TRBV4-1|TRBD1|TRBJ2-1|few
CASSQKDRERNEQFF
TGCGCCAGCAGCCAAAAAGACAGGGAGAGAAATGAGCAGTTCTTC
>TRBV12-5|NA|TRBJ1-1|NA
CASGTGNTEAFF
TGTGCTAGTGGAACAGGAAACACTGAAGCTTTCTTT
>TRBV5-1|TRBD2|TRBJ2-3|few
CASSLGSGGSGTDTQYF
TGCGCCAGCAGCTTGGGTTCGGGGGGATCTGGCACAGATACGCAGTATTTT
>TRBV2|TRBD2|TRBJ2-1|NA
CASSPSGLAGIYNEQFF
TGTGCCAGCAGTCCGTCGGGACTAGCGGGGATCTACAATGAGCAGTTCTTC
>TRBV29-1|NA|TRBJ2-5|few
CSAGGSHLETQYF
TGCAGCGCCGGTGGGAGCCACCTCGAGACCCAGTACTTC
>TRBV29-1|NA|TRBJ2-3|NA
CSVAARSGQDTQYF
TGCAGCGTTGCCGCAAGGAGCGGTCAAGATACGCAGTATTTT
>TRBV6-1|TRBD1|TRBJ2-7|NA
CASNAGQGLGEQYF
TGTGCCAGCAACGCGGGACAGGGTCTGGGCGAGCAGTACTTC
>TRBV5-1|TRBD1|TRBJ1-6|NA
CASSSGQGGTSPLHF
TGCGCCAGCAGCTCGGGACAGGGTGGCACATCACCCCTCCACTTT
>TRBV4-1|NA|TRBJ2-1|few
CASSQDTGAYNEQFF
TGCGCCAGCAGCCAAGATACGGGGGCCTACAATGAGCAGTTCTTC
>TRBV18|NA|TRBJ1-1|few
CASSPGARTEAFF
TGTGCCAGCTCACCAGGGGCGCGGACTGAAGCTTTCTTT
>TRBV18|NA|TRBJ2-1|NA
CASSSGLNNEQFF
TGTGCCAGCTCATCAGGACTGAACAATGAGCAGTTCTTC
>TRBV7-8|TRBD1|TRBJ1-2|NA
CASTSGGTGTNYGYTF
TGTGCCAGCACCTCCGGAGGGACAGGGACTAACTATGGCTACACCTTC
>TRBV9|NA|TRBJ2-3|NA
CASSQNPGGKGTDTQYF
TGTGCCAGCAGTCAGAATCCCGGAGGGAAGGGCACAGATACGCAGTATTTT
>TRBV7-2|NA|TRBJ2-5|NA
CASSPLRDGETQYF
TGTGCCAGCAGCCCCCTCAGGGATGGCGAGACCCAGTACTTC
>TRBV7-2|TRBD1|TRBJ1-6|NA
CASSRSGQSNSPLHF
TGTGCCAGCAGCCGCTCGGGACAGTCGAATTCACCCCTCCACTTT
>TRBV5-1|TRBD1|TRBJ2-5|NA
CASGTGEETQYF
TGCGCCAGCGGAACAGGGGAAGAGACCCAGTACTTC
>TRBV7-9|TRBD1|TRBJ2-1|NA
CASSRQGPGEQFF
TGTGCCAGCAGCAGACAGGGGCCCGGTGAGCAGTTCTTC
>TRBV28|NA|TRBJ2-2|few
CASIPERTGELFF
TGTGCCAGCATTCCCGAGAGAACCGGGGAGCTGTTTTTT
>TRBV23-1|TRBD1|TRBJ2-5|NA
CASSQKQGETQYF
TGCGCCAGCAGTCAGAAACAGGGGGAGACCCAGTACTTC
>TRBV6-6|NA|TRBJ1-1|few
CASSTGTRGRDTEAFF
TGTGCCAGCAGTACCGGGACACGGGGAAGGGACACTGAAGCTTTCTTT
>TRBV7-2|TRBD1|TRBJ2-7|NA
CASSLGDRGAEQYF
TGTGCCAGCAGCTTAGGGGACAGGGGGGCCGAGCAGTACTTC
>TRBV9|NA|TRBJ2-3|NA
CASSETRGYGGTDTQYF
TGTGCCAGCAGTGAGACCCGGGGGTATGGGGGCACAGATACGCAGTATTTT
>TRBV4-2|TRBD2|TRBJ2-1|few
CASSQGTSGGWDEQFF
TGTGCCAGCAGCCAAGGAACTAGCGGGGGTTGGGATGAGCAGTTCTTC
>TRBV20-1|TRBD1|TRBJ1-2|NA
CSASRDSGYTF
TGCAGTGCTAGCCGGGACAGCGGCTACACCTTC
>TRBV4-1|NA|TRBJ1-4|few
CASSPLRTATNEKLFF
TGCGCCAGCAGCCCTTTACGGACTGCAACTAATGAAAAACTGTTTTTT
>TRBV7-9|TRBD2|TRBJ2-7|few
CASSLSLAGAYEQYF
TGTGCCAGCAGCTTGTCCCTAGCGGGGGCCTACGAGCAGTACTTC
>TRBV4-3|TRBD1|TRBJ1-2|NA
CASSRGQGAEGYTF
TGCGCCAGCAGCCGGGGACAGGGGGCTGAAGGCTACACCTTC
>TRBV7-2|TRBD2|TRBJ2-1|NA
CASSFLAGNNEQFF
TGTGCCAGCAGCTTCCTAGCGGGGAACAATGAGCAGTTCTTC
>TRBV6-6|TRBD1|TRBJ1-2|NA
CASRQGDGGYTF
TGTGCCAGCCGTCAGGGGGACGGTGGCTACACCTTC
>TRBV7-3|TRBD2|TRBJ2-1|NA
CASSLQLAGENEQFF
TGTGCCAGCAGCCTACAGCTAGCGGGGGAGAATGAGCAGTTCTTC
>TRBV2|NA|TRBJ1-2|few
CASSDTSGYGYTF
TGTGCCAGCAGCGACACATCTGGCTATGGCTACACCTTC
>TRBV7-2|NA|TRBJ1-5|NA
CASTNFINQPQHF
TGTGCCAGCACCAACTTCATTAATCAGCCCCAGCATTTT
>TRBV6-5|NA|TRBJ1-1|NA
CCGPWRDTEAFF
TGTTGCGGACCTTGGCGGGACACTGAAGCTTTCTTT
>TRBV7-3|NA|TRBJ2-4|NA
CASSLTAGASKNIQYF
TGTGCCAGCAGCTTAACAGCAGGGGCTTCAAAAAACATTCAGTACTTC
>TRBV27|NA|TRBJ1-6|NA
CASSLEGLDNSPLHF
TGTGCCAGCAGTTTAGAGGGACTTGATAATTCACCCCTCCACTTT
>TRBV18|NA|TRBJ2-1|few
CASSPRGRGTYNEQFF
TGTGCCAGCTCACCCCGCGGACGGGGAACCTACAATGAGCAGTTCTTC
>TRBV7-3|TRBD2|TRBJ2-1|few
CASSFTGAAGGKEQFF
TGTGCCAGCAGTTTCACGGGGGCAGCGGGGGGGAAGGAGCAGTTCTTC
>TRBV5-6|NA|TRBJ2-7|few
CASSLGQGGNLHEQYF
TGTGCCAGCAGCTTGGGGCAGGGCGGAAATCTCCACGAGCAGTACTTC
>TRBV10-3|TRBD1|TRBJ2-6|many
CAISSGQGRASGANVLTF
TGTGCCATCAGTTCGGGACAGGGTCGGGCGTCTGGGGCCAACGTCCTGACTTTC
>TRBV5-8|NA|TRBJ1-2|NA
CASSLDAAYGYTF
TGTGCCAGCAGCTTGGACGCGGCCTATGGCTACACCTTC
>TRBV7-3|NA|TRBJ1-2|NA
CASSLVAADGLGYTF
TGTGCCAGCAGCTTAGTAGCAGCTGACGGCTTAGGCTACACCTTC
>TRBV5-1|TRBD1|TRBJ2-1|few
CASSLAGTGSYNEQFF
TGCGCCAGCAGCTTGGCCGGGACAGGGAGTTACAATGAGCAGTTCTTC
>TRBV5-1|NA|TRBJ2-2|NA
CASSTGELNTGELFF
TGCGCCAGCAGCACCGGGGAACTGAACACCGGGGAGCTGTTTTTT